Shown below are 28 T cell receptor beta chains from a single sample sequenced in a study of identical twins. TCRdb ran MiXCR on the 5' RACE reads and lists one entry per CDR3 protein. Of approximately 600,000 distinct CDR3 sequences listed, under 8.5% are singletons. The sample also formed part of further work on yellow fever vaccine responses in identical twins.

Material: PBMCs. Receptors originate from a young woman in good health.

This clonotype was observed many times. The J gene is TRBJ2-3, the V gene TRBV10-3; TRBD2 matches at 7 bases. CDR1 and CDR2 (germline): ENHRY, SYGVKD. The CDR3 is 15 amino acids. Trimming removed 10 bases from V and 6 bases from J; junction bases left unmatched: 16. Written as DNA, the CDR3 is TGTGCCACGCAGGATGCTAGCGGATTAACGGATACGCAGTATTTT. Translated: CATQDASGLTDTQYF.

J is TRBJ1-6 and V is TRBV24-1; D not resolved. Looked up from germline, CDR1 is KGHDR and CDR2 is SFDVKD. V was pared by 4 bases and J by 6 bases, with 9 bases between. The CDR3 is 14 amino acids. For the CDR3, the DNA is TGTGCCACCAGTGAAGGCTTCCCTAATTCACCCCTCCACTTT. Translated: CATSEGFPNSPLHF.

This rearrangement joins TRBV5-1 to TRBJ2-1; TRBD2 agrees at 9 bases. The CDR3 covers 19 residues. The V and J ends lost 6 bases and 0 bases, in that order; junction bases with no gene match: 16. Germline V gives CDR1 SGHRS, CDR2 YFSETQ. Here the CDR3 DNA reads TGCGCCAGCAAAGGAGGAGTTGCGGGAGGGCCGGGCTCCTACAATGAGCAGTTCTTC. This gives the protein CASKGGVAGGPGSYNEQFF.

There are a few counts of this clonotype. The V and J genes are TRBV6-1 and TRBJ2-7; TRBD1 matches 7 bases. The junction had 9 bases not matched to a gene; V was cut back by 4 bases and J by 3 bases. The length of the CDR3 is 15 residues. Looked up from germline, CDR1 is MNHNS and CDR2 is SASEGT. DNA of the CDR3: TGTGCCAGCAGTGCCCGGGACAGCAGAGGCTACGAGCAGTACTTC. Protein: CASSARDSRGYEQYF.

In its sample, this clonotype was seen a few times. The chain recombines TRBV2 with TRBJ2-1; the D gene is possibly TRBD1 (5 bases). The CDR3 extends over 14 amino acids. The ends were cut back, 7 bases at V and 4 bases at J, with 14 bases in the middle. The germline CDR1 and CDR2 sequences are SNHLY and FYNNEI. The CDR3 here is CASTLRQTYNEQFF. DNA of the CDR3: TGTGCCAGCACCCTCAGACAGACTTACAATGAGCAGTTCTTC.

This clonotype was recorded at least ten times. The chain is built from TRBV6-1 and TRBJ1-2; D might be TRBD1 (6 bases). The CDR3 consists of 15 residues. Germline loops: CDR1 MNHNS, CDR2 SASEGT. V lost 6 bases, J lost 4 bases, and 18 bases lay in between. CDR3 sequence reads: CASRPRDNPLYGYTF. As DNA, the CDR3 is TGTGCCAGCAGGCCTCGGGACAATCCCCTCTATGGCTACACCTTC.

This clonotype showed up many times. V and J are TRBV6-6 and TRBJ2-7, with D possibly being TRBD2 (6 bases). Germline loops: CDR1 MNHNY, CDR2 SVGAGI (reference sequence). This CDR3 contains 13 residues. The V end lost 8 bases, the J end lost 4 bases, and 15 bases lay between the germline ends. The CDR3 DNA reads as TGTGCCAGCTACTGGCGGGACCTTTACGAGCAGTACTTC. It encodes CASYWRDLYEQYF.

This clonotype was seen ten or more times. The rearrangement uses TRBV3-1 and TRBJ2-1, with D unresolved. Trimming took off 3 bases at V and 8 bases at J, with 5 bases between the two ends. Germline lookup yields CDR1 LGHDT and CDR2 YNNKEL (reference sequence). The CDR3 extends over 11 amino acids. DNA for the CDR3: TGTGCCAGCAGCCAGGCGGATGAGCAGTTCTTC. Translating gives CASSQADEQFF.

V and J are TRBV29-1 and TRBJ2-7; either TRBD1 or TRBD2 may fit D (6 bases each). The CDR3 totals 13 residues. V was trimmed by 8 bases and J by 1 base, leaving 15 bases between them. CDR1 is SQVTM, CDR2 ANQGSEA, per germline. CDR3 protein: CSRTGRISYEQYV. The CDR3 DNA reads TGCAGCCGAACAGGGAGGATATCCTACGAGCAGTACGTC.

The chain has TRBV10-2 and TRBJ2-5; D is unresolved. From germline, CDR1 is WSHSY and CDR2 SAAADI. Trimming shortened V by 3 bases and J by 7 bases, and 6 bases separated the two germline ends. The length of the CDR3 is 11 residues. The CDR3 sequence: CASSDAGTQYF. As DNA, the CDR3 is TGCGCCAGCAGTGACGCAGGGACCCAGTACTTC.

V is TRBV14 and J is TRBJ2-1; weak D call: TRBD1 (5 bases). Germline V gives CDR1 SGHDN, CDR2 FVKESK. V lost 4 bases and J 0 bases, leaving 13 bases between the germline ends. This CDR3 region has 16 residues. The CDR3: CASSRSGWSSYNEQFF. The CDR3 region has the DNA TGTGCCAGCAGCCGCTCAGGGTGGAGCTCCTACAATGAGCAGTTCTTC.

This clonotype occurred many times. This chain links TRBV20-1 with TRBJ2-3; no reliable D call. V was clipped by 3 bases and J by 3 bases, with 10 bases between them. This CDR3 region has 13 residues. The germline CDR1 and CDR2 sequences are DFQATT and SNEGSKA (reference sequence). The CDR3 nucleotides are TGCAGTGCTAGGGTCTTAGCAACAGATACGCAGTATTTT. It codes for CSARVLATDTQYF.

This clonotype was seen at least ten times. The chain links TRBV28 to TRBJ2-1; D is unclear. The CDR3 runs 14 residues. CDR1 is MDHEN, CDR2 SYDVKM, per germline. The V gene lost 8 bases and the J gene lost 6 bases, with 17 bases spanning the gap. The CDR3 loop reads CASYSPPRPNEQFF. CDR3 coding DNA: TGTGCCAGCTACTCACCGCCACGCCCCAATGAGCAGTTCTTC. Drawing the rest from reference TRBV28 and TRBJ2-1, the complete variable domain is DVKVTQSSRYLVKRTGEKVFLECVQDMDHENMFWYRQDPGLGLRLIYFSYDVKMKEKGDIPEGYSVSREKKERFSLILESASTNQTSMYLCASYSPPRPNEQFFGPGTRLTVL.

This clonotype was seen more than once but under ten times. CDR3 residues: CASSWSTGTYSRSTNTGELFF. The DNA of the CDR3 is TGCGCCAGCAGCTGGTCGACAGGGACGTACTCGCGGAGTACGAACACCGGGGAGCTGTTTTTT. The chain links TRBV5-1 to TRBJ2-2, with TRBD1 matching 7 bases. The V and J ends lost 3 bases and 0 bases, in that order; junction bases with no gene match: 20. The CDR3 runs to 21 residues. CDR1 is SGHRS and CDR2 is YFSETQ in the germline V gene.

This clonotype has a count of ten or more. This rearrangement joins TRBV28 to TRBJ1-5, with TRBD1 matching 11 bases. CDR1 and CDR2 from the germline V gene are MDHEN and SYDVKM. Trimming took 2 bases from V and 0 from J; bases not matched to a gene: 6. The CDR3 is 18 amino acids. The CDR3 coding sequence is TGTGCCAGCAGTTTACGAGGGACAGGGGGAAATAGCAATCAGCCCCAGCATTTT. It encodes CASSLRGTGGNSNQPQHF.

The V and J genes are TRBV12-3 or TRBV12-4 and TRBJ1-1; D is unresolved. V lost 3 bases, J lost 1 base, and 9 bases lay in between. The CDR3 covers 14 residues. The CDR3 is CASSLERRNTEAFF. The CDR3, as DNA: TGTGCCAGCAGTTTGGAGAGGAGGAACACTGAAGCTTTCTTT.

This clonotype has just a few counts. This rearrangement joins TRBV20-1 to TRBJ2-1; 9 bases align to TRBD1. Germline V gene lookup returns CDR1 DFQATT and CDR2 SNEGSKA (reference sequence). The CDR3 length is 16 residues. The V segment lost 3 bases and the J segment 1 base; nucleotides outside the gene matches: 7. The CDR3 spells CSASPPDRGSYNEQFF. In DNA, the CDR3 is TGCAGTGCTAGCCCCCCCGACAGGGGGTCCTACAATGAGCAGTTCTTC.

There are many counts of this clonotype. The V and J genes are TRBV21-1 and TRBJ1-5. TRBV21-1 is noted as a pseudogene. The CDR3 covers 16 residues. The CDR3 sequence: CASSKAPSGPNQPQHF. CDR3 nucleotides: TGTGCCAGCAGCAAAGCCCCATCAGGTCCCAATCAGCCCCAGCATTTT.

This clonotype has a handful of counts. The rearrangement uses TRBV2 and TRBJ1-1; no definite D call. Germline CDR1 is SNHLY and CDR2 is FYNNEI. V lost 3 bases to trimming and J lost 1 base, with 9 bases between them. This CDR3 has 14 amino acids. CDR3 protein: CASSDSQRNTEAFF. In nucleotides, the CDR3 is TGTGCCAGCAGTGATAGTCAGAGGAACACTGAAGCTTTCTTT.

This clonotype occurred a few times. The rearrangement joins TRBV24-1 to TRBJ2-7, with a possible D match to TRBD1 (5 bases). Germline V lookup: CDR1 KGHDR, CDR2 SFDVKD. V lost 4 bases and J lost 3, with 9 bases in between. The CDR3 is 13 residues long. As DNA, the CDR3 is TGTGCCACCAGTGACAGGGCCTTCTACGAGCAGTACGTC. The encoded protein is CATSDRAFYEQYV.

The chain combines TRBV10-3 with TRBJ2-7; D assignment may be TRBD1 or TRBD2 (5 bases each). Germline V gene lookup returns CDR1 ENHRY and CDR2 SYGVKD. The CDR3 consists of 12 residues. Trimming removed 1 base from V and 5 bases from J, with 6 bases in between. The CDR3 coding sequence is TGTGCCATCAGTGAGTTGGGGGACGAGCAGTACGTC. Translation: CAISELGDEQYV.

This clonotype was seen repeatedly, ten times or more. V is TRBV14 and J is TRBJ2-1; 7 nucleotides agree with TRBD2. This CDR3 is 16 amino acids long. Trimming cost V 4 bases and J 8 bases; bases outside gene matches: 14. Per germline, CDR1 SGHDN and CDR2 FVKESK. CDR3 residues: CASSRASIWGRDEQFF. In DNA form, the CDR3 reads TGTGCCAGCAGCCGGGCTTCTATATGGGGGAGGGATGAGCAGTTCTTC.

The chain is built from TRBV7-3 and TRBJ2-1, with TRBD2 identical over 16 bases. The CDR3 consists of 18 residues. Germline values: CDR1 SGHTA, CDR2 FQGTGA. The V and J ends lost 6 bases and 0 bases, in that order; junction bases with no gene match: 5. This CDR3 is CASSSGTSGRDSYNEQFF. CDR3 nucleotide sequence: TGTGCCAGCAGTTCAGGGACTAGCGGGAGGGACTCCTACAATGAGCAGTTCTTC.

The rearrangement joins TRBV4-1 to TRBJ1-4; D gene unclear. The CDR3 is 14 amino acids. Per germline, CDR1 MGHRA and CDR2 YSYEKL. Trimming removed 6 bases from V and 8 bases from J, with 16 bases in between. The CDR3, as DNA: TGCGCCAGCAGACGCGGATCATCTTACGAAAAACTGTTTTTT. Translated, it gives CASRRGSSYEKLFF.

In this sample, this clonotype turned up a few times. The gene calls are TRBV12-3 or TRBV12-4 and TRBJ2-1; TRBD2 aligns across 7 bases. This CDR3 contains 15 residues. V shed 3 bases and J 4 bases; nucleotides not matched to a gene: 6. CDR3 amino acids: CASSFVSGKYNEQFF. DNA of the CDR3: TGTGCCAGCAGTTTTGTGAGCGGGAAATACAATGAGCAGTTCTTC.

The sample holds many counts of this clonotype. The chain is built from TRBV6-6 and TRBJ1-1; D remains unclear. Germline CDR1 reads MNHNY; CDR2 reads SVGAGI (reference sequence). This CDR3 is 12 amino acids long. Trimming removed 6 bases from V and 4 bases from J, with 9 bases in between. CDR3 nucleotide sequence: TGTGCCAGCAGAATAATGAGCACTGAAGCTTTCTTT. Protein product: CASRIMSTEAFF.

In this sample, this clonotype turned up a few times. In nucleotides, the CDR3 is TGTGCCAGCAGCACCGGACAGGGTTCGGAGACCCAGTACTTC. This translates into CASSTGQGSETQYF. The rearrangement uses TRBV7-3 and TRBJ2-5, with TRBD1 matching 8 bases. This CDR3 region has 14 residues. V shed 5 bases and J 5 bases; nucleotides not matched to a gene: 7. Germline CDR1 is SGHTA and CDR2 is FQGTGA.

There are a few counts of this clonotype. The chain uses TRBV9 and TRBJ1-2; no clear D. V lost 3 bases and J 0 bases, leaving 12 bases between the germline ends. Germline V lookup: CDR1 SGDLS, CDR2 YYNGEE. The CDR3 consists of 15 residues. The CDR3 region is CASSAETGANYGYTF. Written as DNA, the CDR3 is TGTGCCAGCAGCGCTGAGACGGGAGCTAACTATGGCTACACCTTC.